The rows below give T cell receptor beta chains drawn from one sample of a study of blood T cell repertoires in COVID-19. Some clones are missing from TCRdb's copy, which holds only in-frame ones; the method was immunoSEQ multiplex PCR. This repertoire shows about 210,000 clones, 80% to 90% found once; its top ten account for approximately 8%. Material for sequencing was peripheral blood. Receptor source: a woman aged 45-65 years with active or convalescent COVID-19. Each CDR3 is given with its conserved first and last residue. Fields, in order: D gene, clone size, J gene, V gene, CDR3 DNA, CDR3 protein. A D gene is named only where the DNA matches it firmly. The size entry is marked missing in some rows and otherwise reads once, few, many or a size class.

D gene: TRBD1; clone size: few; J gene: TRBJ2-7; V gene: TRBV28; CDR3 DNA: TGTGCCATCCAGGGACAGCCTTCCTACGAGCAGTACTTC; CDR3 protein: CAIQGQPSYEQYF
D gene: NA; clone size: NA; J gene: TRBJ1-1; V gene: TRBV5-4; CDR3 DNA: TGTGCCAGCAGCTTGGCGGGGAGGGCGGGAAACACTGAAGCTTTCTTT; CDR3 protein: CASSLAGRAGNTEAFF
D gene: NA; clone size: NA; J gene: TRBJ1-4; V gene: TRBV19; CDR3 DNA: TGTGCCAGTAGTATGTCGGGAACAAGCTATGAAAAACTGTTTTTT; CDR3 protein: CASSMSGTSYEKLFF
D gene: TRBD1; clone size: NA; J gene: TRBJ2-1; V gene: TRBV7-9; CDR3 DNA: TGTGCCAGCAGCTTCCGACAGGGTGGAATTGAGCAGTTCTTC; CDR3 protein: CASSFRQGGIEQFF
D gene: NA; clone size: NA; J gene: TRBJ1-2; V gene: TRBV6-5; CDR3 DNA: TGTGCCAGCAGTTACCGTGACAGATTCTATGGCTACACCTTC; CDR3 protein: CASSYRDRFYGYTF
D gene: TRBD1; clone size: NA; J gene: TRBJ2-2; V gene: TRBV5-6; CDR3 DNA: TGTGCCAGCAGTTTCTGGGGACAGGGGTTCGGGGAGCTGTTTTTT; CDR3 protein: CASSFWGQGFGELFF
D gene: TRBD1; clone size: few; J gene: TRBJ1-3; V gene: TRBV9; CDR3 DNA: TGTGCCAGCAGCTTCTCGACAGGGTCCTCTGGAAACACCATATATTTT; CDR3 protein: CASSFSTGSSGNTIYF
D gene: TRBD2; clone size: NA; J gene: TRBJ2-3; V gene: TRBV7-3; CDR3 DNA: TGTGCCAGCAGCTTAGGCGGGAGTCGCGGAGATACGCAGTATTTT; CDR3 protein: CASSLGGSRGDTQYF
D gene: TRBD1; clone size: NA; J gene: TRBJ1-5; V gene: TRBV28; CDR3 DNA: TGTGCCAGCACTCATAGGGACAGGGGGTTTTTTCAGCCCCAGCATTTT; CDR3 protein: CASTHRDRGFFQPQHF
D gene: NA; clone size: NA; J gene: TRBJ1-5; V gene: TRBV5-4; CDR3 DNA: TGTGCCAGCAGCTCCTCGGGGGGGACGTTGAATCAGCCCCAGCATTTT; CDR3 protein: CASSSSGGTLNQPQHF
D gene: NA; clone size: few; J gene: TRBJ1-1; V gene: TRBV19; CDR3 DNA: TGTGCCAGTAGTATAGATGGGGGGGCTACCACTGAAGCTTTCTTT; CDR3 protein: CASSIDGGATTEAFF
D gene: TRBD2; clone size: once; J gene: TRBJ2-7; V gene: TRBV5-1; CDR3 DNA: TGCGCCAGCAGCTTGGCTAGCGGGCTCCTCGGCGAGCAGTACTTC; CDR3 protein: CASSLASGLLGEQYF
D gene: NA; clone size: NA; J gene: TRBJ1-2; V gene: TRBV5-1; CDR3 DNA: TGCGCCAGCAGCTTGAGGCGGCTAGATGGCTACACCTTC; CDR3 protein: CASSLRRLDGYTF
D gene: TRBD1; clone size: NA; J gene: TRBJ2-3; V gene: TRBV5-1; CDR3 DNA: TGCGCCAGCAGCTTGGGGGGACAGGGGGCCCTGTATTTT; CDR3 protein: CASSLGGQGALYF
D gene: NA; clone size: NA; J gene: TRBJ1-5; V gene: TRBV2; CDR3 DNA: TGTGCCAGCAGTGTGGCCCAGTATAGCAATCAGCCCCAGCATTTT; CDR3 protein: CASSVAQYSNQPQHF
D gene: NA; clone size: NA; J gene: TRBJ2-1; V gene: TRBV28; CDR3 DNA: TGTGCCAGCACCATGGACAGTTACAATGAGCAGTTCTTC; CDR3 protein: CASTMDSYNEQFF
D gene: NA; clone size: NA; J gene: TRBJ2-1; V gene: TRBV19; CDR3 DNA: TGTGCCAGTACATACGGGAGCTCCTACAATGAGCAGTTCTTC; CDR3 protein: CASTYGSSYNEQFF
D gene: NA; clone size: NA; J gene: TRBJ1-2; V gene: TRBV3-1/TRBV3-2; CDR3 DNA: TGTGCCAGCAGCCAAGGACAGGAAGTCTATGGCTACACCTTC; CDR3 protein: CASSQGQEVYGYTF
D gene: NA; clone size: NA; J gene: TRBJ2-7; V gene: TRBV5-1; CDR3 DNA: TGCGCCAGCAGCTTGGGGACAGTCTCCTACGAGCAGTACTTC; CDR3 protein: CASSLGTVSYEQYF
D gene: NA; clone size: NA; J gene: TRBJ1-6; V gene: TRBV5-6; CDR3 DNA: TGTGCCAGCAGCTTGTACAGGGCCATCCTTAATTCACCCCTCCACTTT; CDR3 protein: CASSLYRAILNSPLHF
D gene: TRBD1; clone size: once; J gene: TRBJ2-2; V gene: TRBV10-3; CDR3 DNA: TGTGCCATCTGGAAGACAGGGGCGGGCACCGGGGAGCTGTTTTTT; CDR3 protein: CAIWKTGAGTGELFF
D gene: NA; clone size: few; J gene: TRBJ1-2; V gene: TRBV19; CDR3 DNA: TGTGCCAGTAGTCCCTCCCCCCCGGTCAACTATGGCTACACCTTC; CDR3 protein: CASSPSPPVNYGYTF
D gene: NA; clone size: NA; J gene: TRBJ2-5; V gene: TRBV6-5; CDR3 DNA: TGTGCCAGCGGCAGGGGGACTGTAGGAGAGACCCAGTACTTC; CDR3 protein: CASGRGTVGETQYF
D gene: TRBD2; clone size: once; J gene: TRBJ2-1; V gene: TRBV6-5; CDR3 DNA: TGTGCCAGCAGGCTAGCGGGGATCAATGAGCAGTTCTTC; CDR3 protein: CASRLAGINEQFF
D gene: NA; clone size: many; J gene: TRBJ1-4; V gene: TRBV2; CDR3 DNA: TGTGCCAGCAGTGAAGAGCACAGAAGTCTGTTTTTT; CDR3 protein: CASSEEHRSLFF
D gene: TRBD1; clone size: NA; J gene: TRBJ1-5; V gene: TRBV6-5; CDR3 DNA: TGTGCCAGCAGCTCCGGGACAGCTAGCAATCAGCCCCAGCATTTT; CDR3 protein: CASSSGTASNQPQHF
D gene: TRBD2; clone size: NA; J gene: TRBJ2-3; V gene: TRBV6-5; CDR3 DNA: TGTGCCAGCAGTCCCCTGGCGGGAGGGCCGTTTACGCAGTATTTT; CDR3 protein: CASSPLAGGPFTQYF
D gene: NA; clone size: NA; J gene: TRBJ2-1; V gene: TRBV3-1/TRBV3-2; CDR3 DNA: TGTGCCAGCAGCCAGGGCGTATCCTACAATGAGCAGTTCTTC; CDR3 protein: CASSQGVSYNEQFF
D gene: NA; clone size: NA; J gene: TRBJ1-5; V gene: TRBV10-3; CDR3 DNA: TGTGCCATCAGTCAGGATGGCAATCAGCCCCAGCATTTT; CDR3 protein: CAISQDGNQPQHF
D gene: TRBD2; clone size: NA; J gene: TRBJ2-1; V gene: TRBV7-3; CDR3 DNA: TGTGCCAGCAGCGTGGGACTAGCGGGTTCTAAGGAGCAGTTCTTC; CDR3 protein: CASSVGLAGSKEQFF
D gene: TRBD1; clone size: NA; J gene: TRBJ1-6; V gene: TRBV5-5; CDR3 DNA: TGTGCCAGCAGCCAGGGGGCGCGGGATTCACCCCTCCACTTT; CDR3 protein: CASSQGARDSPLHF
D gene: TRBD1; clone size: few; J gene: TRBJ1-3; V gene: TRBV6-6; CDR3 DNA: TGTGCCAGCAACCCATCGGGGGGACAGGGAACGGGTGCCATATATTTT; CDR3 protein: CASNPSGGQGTGAIYF
D gene: NA; clone size: few; J gene: TRBJ2-1; V gene: TRBV6-6; CDR3 DNA: TGTGCCAGCAGTTATGGGACAAACACCTACAATGAGCAGTTCTTC; CDR3 protein: CASSYGTNTYNEQFF
D gene: NA; clone size: once; J gene: TRBJ1-1; V gene: TRBV5-6; CDR3 DNA: TGTGCCAGCAGCTGGGGGGGCACTGAAGCTTTCTTT; CDR3 protein: CASSWGGTEAFF
D gene: NA; clone size: NA; J gene: TRBJ1-5; V gene: TRBV19; CDR3 DNA: TGTGCCAGTAGTAGACAGGCCGGGCCCCAGCATTTT; CDR3 protein: CASSRQAGPQHF
D gene: TRBD1; clone size: NA; J gene: TRBJ1-2; V gene: TRBV11-2; CDR3 DNA: TGTGCCAGCAGCCTCGGGACAGGGAGGAACTATGGCTACACCTTC; CDR3 protein: CASSLGTGRNYGYTF
D gene: TRBD1; clone size: few; J gene: TRBJ1-2; V gene: TRBV14; CDR3 DNA: TGTGCCAGCAGCCCCGGGACAGGGTATGGCTACACCTTC; CDR3 protein: CASSPGTGYGYTF
D gene: NA; clone size: NA; J gene: TRBJ2-5; V gene: TRBV19; CDR3 DNA: TGTGCCAGTAGTAGATCCTCGGGGATGTACCAAGAGACCCAGTACTTC; CDR3 protein: CASSRSSGMYQETQYF
D gene: NA; clone size: NA; J gene: TRBJ1-1; V gene: TRBV6-5; CDR3 DNA: TGTGCCAGCCGGGGGGCCGTGAACACTGAAGCTTTCTTT; CDR3 protein: CASRGAVNTEAFF
D gene: TRBD1; clone size: NA; J gene: TRBJ1-5; V gene: TRBV5-4; CDR3 DNA: TGTGCCAGCAGCTTGGACAGGGGTAATCAGCCCCAGCATTTT; CDR3 protein: CASSLDRGNQPQHF
D gene: NA; clone size: NA; J gene: TRBJ1-5; V gene: TRBV4-1; CDR3 DNA: TGCGCCAGCACCACAAACCGCCGGGGGCATTTT; CDR3 protein: CASTTNRRGHF
D gene: NA; clone size: NA; J gene: TRBJ2-3; V gene: TRBV7-3; CDR3 DNA: TGTGCCAGCAGCTTAAGCCCCGCATGGGCGGGGAACGGGGATACGCAGTATTTT; CDR3 protein: CASSLSPAWAGNGDTQYF
D gene: TRBD1; clone size: NA; J gene: TRBJ2-3; V gene: TRBV6-4; CDR3 DNA: TGTGCCAGCAGTGGCGACAGGGTTCAAGGCACAGATACGCAGTATTTT; CDR3 protein: CASSGDRVQGTDTQYF
D gene: TRBD2; clone size: NA; J gene: TRBJ2-5; V gene: TRBV10-3; CDR3 DNA: TGTGCCATCAGTGAGTCAGTAGCGGGAGGGTTAGAGACCCAGTACTTC; CDR3 protein: CAISESVAGGLETQYF
D gene: NA; clone size: NA; J gene: TRBJ2-7; V gene: TRBV6-2/TRBV6-3; CDR3 DNA: TGTGCCAGCAGTTACTCGAGTTCAGCGACCTCCTACGAGCAGTACTTC; CDR3 protein: CASSYSSSATSYEQYF
D gene: NA; clone size: few; J gene: TRBJ2-7; V gene: TRBV3-1/TRBV3-2; CDR3 DNA: TGTGCCAGCAGCCAAGGCGTCAGCGCCTTACTCTCCTACGAGCAGTACTTC; CDR3 protein: CASSQGVSALLSYEQYF
D gene: TRBD2; clone size: NA; J gene: TRBJ2-1; V gene: TRBV25-1; CDR3 DNA: TGTGCCAGCAGTGAAGAACTAGCGGGGGGGGATGAGCAGTTCTTC; CDR3 protein: CASSEELAGGDEQFF
D gene: NA; clone size: few; J gene: TRBJ1-1; V gene: TRBV24-1; CDR3 DNA: TGTGCCACCAGTGATTTGGCAGGCTTAGAAGCTTTCTTT; CDR3 protein: CATSDLAGLEAFF
D gene: NA; clone size: NA; J gene: TRBJ1-5; V gene: TRBV28; CDR3 DNA: TGTGCCAGCAGTTTAACACAGGGTTATAGTCAGCCCCAGCATTTT; CDR3 protein: CASSLTQGYSQPQHF
D gene: NA; clone size: few; J gene: TRBJ2-5; V gene: TRBV28; CDR3 DNA: TGTGCCAGCAGTTCCCCGGGGTCCCTCCAAGAGACCCAGTACTTC; CDR3 protein: CASSSPGSLQETQYF
D gene: TRBD1; clone size: NA; J gene: TRBJ2-1; V gene: TRBV5-4; CDR3 DNA: TGTGCCAGCAGCTTCCCGGGACAGGGGGGCTACAATGAGCAGTTCTTC; CDR3 protein: CASSFPGQGGYNEQFF
D gene: NA; clone size: NA; J gene: TRBJ2-3; V gene: TRBV5-4; CDR3 DNA: TGTGCCAGCAGCTCCGCCAGGGGGGCAGATACGCAGTATTTT; CDR3 protein: CASSSARGADTQYF
D gene: TRBD1; clone size: NA; J gene: TRBJ2-6; V gene: TRBV10-3; CDR3 DNA: TGTGCCACCTCGGGACAGGGGGCATCTGGGGCCAACGTCCTGACTTTC; CDR3 protein: CATSGQGASGANVLTF